The clone carrying this T cell receptor beta chain was counted a few times. From germline, CDR1 is SGHDT and CDR2 YYEEEE. The CDR3 is made up of 18 amino acids. Trimming removed 2 bases from V and 0 bases from J; junction bases left unmatched: 12. The sample is drawn from a study of T-cell reconstitution after alpha-beta-depleted transplantation in children. The TCRbeta library was prepared with unique molecular identifiers. TCRdb redid the calling of the PCR reads with MiXCR, one entry per CDR3 protein. The sample has a few hundred thousand distinct CDR3 sequences, about 11% seen once. Sequencing used PBMCs from the stem cell graft donor, obtained from the stem cell graft. The clonotype was recovered from a human donor who donated a stem cell graft to a child with acute myeloid leukemia. The V gene is TRBV5-6, the J gene TRBJ2-5; 8 bases agree with TRBD2. CDR3 sequence: CASSFRTSRAYYQETQYF. The CDR3 coding sequence is TGTGCCAGCAGCTTTAGGACTAGCCGAGCTTATTACCAAGAGACCCAGTACTTC. Complete variable domain (other parts from reference TRBV5-6 and TRBJ2-5): DAGVTQSPTHLIKTRGQQVTLRCSPKSGHDTVSWYQQALGQGPQFIFQYYEEEERQRGNFPDRFSGHQFPNYSSELNVNALLLGDSALYLCASSFRTSRAYYQETQYFGPGTRLLVL.